The present entry profiles one T cell receptor beta chain with its context. TCRdb's table, derived via immunoSEQ multiplex PCR, lists solely in-frame clones and lacks some. The sample lists about 92,000 clones; around 80% were seen once. Sample time point: baseline, week 1 (first vaccination visit). Noted treatment: pre-vaccination baseline after standard-of-care therapy. Donors had new IDH1-mutant astrocytomas of WHO grade 3 or 4 (ATRX-lost). The record originates from a study of a mutant IDH1 vaccine in newly diagnosed glioma. Study details: Standard pretreatment was either radiotherapy, temozolomide, or, for most, radiochemotherapy with temozolomide.

The V end lost 3 bases, the J end lost 5 bases, and 19 bases lay between the germline ends. The CDR3 runs 16 residues. CDR1 is KGHSH, CDR2 LQKENI, per germline. The sequencing here drew on PBMCs, taken from a glioma patient treated with radiotherapy, temozolomide or both. The V call is TRBV18, the J call TRBJ1-1, with D tentatively TRBD1 (5 bases). The receptor was derived from a man aged 35 to 55 with glioma. The CDR3 DNA follows: TGTGCCAGCTCACCCTGGGAGGGGAGGCCGAGTACTGAAGCTTTCTTT. Protein: CASSPWEGRPSTEAFF.